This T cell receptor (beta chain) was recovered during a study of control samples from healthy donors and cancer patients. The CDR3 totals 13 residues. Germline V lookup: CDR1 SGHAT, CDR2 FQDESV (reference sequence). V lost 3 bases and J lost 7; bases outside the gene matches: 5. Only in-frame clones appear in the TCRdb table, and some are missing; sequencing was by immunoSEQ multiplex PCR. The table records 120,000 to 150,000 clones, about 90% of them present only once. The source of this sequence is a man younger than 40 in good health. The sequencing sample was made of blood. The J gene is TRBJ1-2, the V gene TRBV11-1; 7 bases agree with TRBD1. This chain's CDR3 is CASSLVPGGGYTF. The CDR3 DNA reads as TGTGCCAGCAGCTTGGTGCCAGGGGGTGGCTACACCTTC.